Detailed here is one T cell receptor (beta chain). Its antigen is still unknown. No fewer than 5.5 micrograms of total RNA were isolated from every sample. The V end was cut by 4 bases, the J end by 2 bases, with 6 bases between. In germline, CDR1 is ENHRY, CDR2 SYGVKD. This CDR3 contains 14 residues. The sample is drawn from a study of blood T cells in healthy people across ages. Notes on the study in general: The percentage of naive T cells correlated strongly with TCR beta diversity. Donors of long life had a larger count of naive CD4+ cells and greater diversity than aged donors.

The second PCR ran roughly 6 to 11 cycles with a sample-barcoded 5' primer and J-beta primers. TCRdb redid the calling of the 5' RACE reads with MiXCR, one entry per CDR3 protein. The sample has about a million distinct CDR3 sequences, around two fifths seen once. Material for sequencing was blood. This sequence joins TRBV10-3 and TRBJ1-6; D is undetermined. The receptor comes from a man younger than 35 in good health. CDR3 DNA: TGTGCCATCAGTGGCTCGGCCTATAATTCACCCCTCCACTTT. Translation gives CAISGSAYNSPLHF.